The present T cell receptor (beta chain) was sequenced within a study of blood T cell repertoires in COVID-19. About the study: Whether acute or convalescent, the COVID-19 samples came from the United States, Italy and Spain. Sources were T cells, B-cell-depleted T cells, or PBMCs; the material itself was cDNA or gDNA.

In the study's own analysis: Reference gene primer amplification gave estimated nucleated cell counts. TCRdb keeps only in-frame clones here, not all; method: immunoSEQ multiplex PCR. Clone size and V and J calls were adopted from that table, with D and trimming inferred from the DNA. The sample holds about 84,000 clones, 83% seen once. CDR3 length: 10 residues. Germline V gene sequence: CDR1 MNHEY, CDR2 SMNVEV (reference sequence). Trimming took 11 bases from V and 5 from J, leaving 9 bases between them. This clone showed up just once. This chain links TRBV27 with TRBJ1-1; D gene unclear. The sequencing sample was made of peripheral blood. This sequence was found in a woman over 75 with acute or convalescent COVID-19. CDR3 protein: CAARETEAFF. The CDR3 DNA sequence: TGTGCCGCGAGGGAAACTGAAGCTTTCTTT.